This is a list of T cell receptor beta chains from one sample in a study of cytomegalovirus exposure and HLA in healthy donors. The table came from immunoSEQ multiplex PCR; TCRdb's copy has only in-frame clones and leaves some out. Of more than 80,000 clones detected, 65% to 85% appear once; the ten largest clones hold roughly 1.1%. The sample comprised PBMCs. The receptors come from a girl aged 2 to 9 in good health and CMV-seropositive. Both conserved end residues are part of each CDR3. D genes are given only for firm matches. Clone size is stated in some rows and not others, as once, few, many or a class when expanded.

V	J	size	D	CDR3	DNA
TRBV30	TRBJ2-7	.	.	CAWSRERWSARAYEQYF	TGTGCCTGGAGTAGAGAGAGGTGGAGCGCGCGGGCCTACGAGCAGTACTTC
TRBV28	TRBJ2-7	.	TRBD2	CASSLAGQKEYF	TGTGCCAGCAGTCTAGCGGGCCAAAAGGAGTACTTC
TRBV4-1	TRBJ1-4	.	TRBD1	CASSHGTGVGFRTNEKLFF	TGCGCCAGCAGCCATGGGACAGGGGTGGGCTTTAGGACTAATGAAAAACTGTTTTTT
TRBV29-1	TRBJ2-2	once	.	CSVERGIPGELFF	TGCAGCGTTGAAAGGGGGATTCCCGGGGAGCTGTTTTTT
TRBV4-2	TRBJ1-5	.	.	CASSQAAGANQPQHF	TGTGCCAGCAGCCAGGCGGCAGGGGCCAATCAGCCCCAGCATTTT
TRBV27	TRBJ2-1	.	.	CASSSNSNTQKQFF	TGTGCCAGCAGTTCGAACAGTAATACACAGAAGCAGTTCTTC
TRBV28	TRBJ1-5	.	TRBD1	CASSSRTGGRRYSNQPQHF	TGTGCCAGCAGTTCCCGGACAGGGGGACGACGTTATAGCAATCAGCCCCAGCATTTT
TRBV4-3	TRBJ2-6	.	.	CASSPRVLGAGANVLTF	TGCGCCAGCAGCCCGAGGGTTCTCGGGGCTGGGGCCAACGTCCTGACTTTC
TRBV5-1	TRBJ1-1	.	.	CASKIQGHSSEAFF	TGCGCCAGCAAGATACAGGGACATAGTTCTGAAGCTTTCTTT
TRBV7-9	TRBJ2-3	.	.	CASSPQGADTQYF	TGTGCCAGCAGCCCACAGGGCGCAGATACGCAGTATTTT
TRBV4-3	TRBJ1-3	.	.	CASSTDSGNTIYF	TGCGCCAGCTCGACAGACTCTGGAAACACCATATATTTT
TRBV19	TRBJ1-1	.	.	CASKYGIEAFF	TGTGCCAGTAAGTACGGGATTGAAGCTTTCTTT
TRBV27	TRBJ2-5	.	.	CASRSGFPYQETQYF	TGTGCCAGCAGATCCGGGTTCCCGTACCAAGAGACCCAGTACTTC
TRBV5-1	TRBJ2-7	.	TRBD1	CASSSTFGTGVDEQYF	TGCGCCAGCAGCTCTACCTTCGGGACAGGGGTGGACGAGCAGTACTTC
TRBV2	TRBJ1-5	.	.	CASSERRGGNQPQHF	TGTGCCAGCAGTGAACGGAGGGGTGGCAATCAGCCCCAGCATTTT
TRBV6-6	TRBJ2-7	.	.	CASSYPTGMQYF	TGTGCCAGCAGTTACCCTACAGGGATGCAGTACTTC
TRBV4-1	TRBJ2-7	.	.	CASSQDGRGNYEQYF	TGCGCCAGCAGCCAAGACGGCCGGGGGAACTACGAGCAGTACTTC
TRBV7-2	TRBJ2-3	.	TRBD2	CASSLAGLAADTQYF	TGTGCCAGCAGCTTAGCAGGACTAGCGGCAGATACGCAGTATTTT
TRBV4-1	TRBJ1-4	.	TRBD1	CASSPRTGGSNNEKLFF	TGCGCCAGCAGCCCACGGACAGGCGGTTCTAATAATGAAAAACTGTTTTTT
TRBV12-5	TRBJ1-5	.	.	CASSGGRHQPQHF	TGTGCTAGTTCCGGAGGCAGGCATCAGCCCCAGCATTTT
TRBV18	TRBJ2-7	.	.	CASSPWFDLAIPYEQYF	TGTGCCAGCTCACCATGGTTTGACCTAGCCATACCCTACGAGCAGTACTTC
TRBV7-8	TRBJ2-7	.	TRBD2	CASSERLAGGPSKGSYEQYF	TGTGCCAGCAGCGAGAGACTAGCGGGAGGGCCTAGTAAGGGCTCCTACGAGCAGTACTTC
TRBV4-3	TRBJ1-1	.	.	CASSQTGDRDPAFF	TGCGCCAGCAGCCAAACGGGGGACCGAGACCCAGCTTTCTTT
TRBV2	TRBJ2-7	.	TRBD2	CASPPGTSGISSYEQYF	TGTGCCAGTCCTCCAGGGACTAGCGGAATTAGCTCCTACGAGCAGTACTTC
TRBV27	TRBJ1-1	.	.	CASSLSPRLMNTEAFF	TGTGCCAGCAGTTTAAGTCCCAGGCTAATGAACACTGAAGCTTTCTTT
TRBV30	TRBJ1-1	.	TRBD1	CAWEGALEAFF	TGTGCCTGGGAGGGGGCACTTGAAGCTTTCTTT
TRBV30	TRBJ1-2	.	.	CAWSEGGGYTF	TGTGCCTGGAGTGAGGGGGGGGGCTACACCTTC
TRBV30	TRBJ2-5	.	.	CAWSEHLQETQYF	TGTGCCTGGAGTGAACACCTCCAAGAGACCCAGTACTTC
TRBV6-5	TRBJ2-3	once	.	CARNSDGGDTQYF	TGTGCCCGCAATAGTGACGGGGGAGATACGCAGTATTTT
TRBV19	TRBJ2-7	once	.	CASRLSDNSYEQYF	TGTGCCAGTAGGCTTTCTGACAACTCCTACGAGCAGTACTTC
TRBV4-3	TRBJ2-1	few	.	CASSQTLSSYNEQFF	TGCGCCAGCAGCCAAACTTTGAGCTCCTACAATGAGCAGTTCTTC
TRBV7-8	TRBJ2-2	.	TRBD2	CASKEREGGAGELFF	TGTGCCAGCAAGGAGCGGGAGGGCGGCGCCGGGGAGCTGTTTTTT
TRBV6-1	TRBJ2-2	.	TRBD1	CASSGQGAGGELFF	TGTGCCAGCAGTGGACAGGGGGCCGGCGGGGAGCTGTTTTTT
TRBV4-2	TRBJ2-3	few	.	CASRQVRGNTQYF	TGTGCCAGCAGACAAGTTCGGGGTAATACGCAGTATTTT
TRBV19	TRBJ2-7	.	.	CASSTRGASEQYF	TGTGCCAGTAGTACCCGCGGGGCCTCCGAGCAGTACTTC
TRBV15	TRBJ2-1	.	TRBD2	CAIGGNEQFF	TGTGCCATCGGGGGGAATGAGCAGTTCTTC
TRBV5-1	TRBJ2-1	.	.	CASSSERQAYNEQFF	TGCGCCAGCAGCTCAGAACGACAGGCTTACAATGAGCAGTTCTTC
TRBV11-3	TRBJ2-1	.	TRBD1	CASSSGTGGNNEQFF	TGTGCCAGCAGCTCGGGGACAGGGGGGAACAATGAGCAGTTCTTC
TRBV6-5	TRBJ2-1	.	.	CASSYSGGGDNEQFF	TGTGCCAGCAGTTACTCAGGAGGGGGCGACAATGAGCAGTTCTTC
TRBV5-8	TRBJ2-7	.	TRBD1	CASSTWTGWNEQYF	TGTGCCAGCAGCACCTGGACAGGGTGGAACGAGCAGTACTTC
TRBV11-2	TRBJ2-1	.	.	CASTFLAISYNEQFF	TGTGCCAGCACCTTCTTGGCCATCTCCTACAATGAGCAGTTCTTC
TRBV4-2	TRBJ2-3	.	.	CASSFQRTGTDTQYF	TGTGCCAGCAGCTTCCAGCGGACCGGCACAGATACGCAGTATTTT
TRBV13	TRBJ2-7	.	.	CASSHGRGSYEQYF	TGTGCCAGCAGTCATGGGCGGGGATCCTACGAGCAGTACTTC
TRBV28	TRBJ2-1	.	TRBD2	CASSLTSSGNNEQFF	TGTGCCAGCAGCCTCACGTCTAGCGGTAACAATGAGCAGTTCTTC
TRBV18	TRBJ2-3	few	.	CASSPGVTDTQYF	TGTGCCAGCTCACCCGGGGTCACAGATACGCAGTATTTT
TRBV27	TRBJ1-4	.	TRBD1	CASSAGTGGVKLFF	TGTGCCAGCAGTGCCGGGACAGGGGGCGTAAAACTGTTTTTT
TRBV5-6	TRBJ1-4	.	.	CASSPFGGATNEKLFF	TGTGCCAGCAGCCCCTTCGGGGGGGCAACTAATGAAAAACTGTTTTTT
TRBV7-2	TRBJ2-7	.	TRBD2	CASSDPGLAGDYEQYF	TGTGCCAGCAGCGACCCGGGGCTAGCGGGAGACTACGAGCAGTACTTC
TRBV5-1	TRBJ2-5	.	TRBD1	CASSQSGQGLRETQYF	TGCGCCAGCAGCCAATCGGGACAGGGATTAAGAGAGACCCAGTACTTC
TRBV27	TRBJ2-5	.	TRBD2	CASSSRVPQRERFSLETQYF	TGTGCCAGCAGTTCCAGGGTACCCCAGCGGGAAAGGTTCTCATTGGAGACCCAGTACTTC
TRBV28	TRBJ2-1	.	.	CASGRVFSYNEQFF	TGTGCCAGCGGCAGGGTATTCTCCTACAATGAGCAGTTCTTC
TRBV11-2	TRBJ2-1	.	TRBD2	CASSRITSGRAYNEQFF	TGTGCCAGCAGCCGGATTACTAGCGGGAGGGCCTACAATGAGCAGTTCTTC
TRBV6-4	TRBJ2-1	.	TRBD1	CASRRQGEANEQFF	TGTGCCAGCAGGCGACAGGGTGAAGCCAATGAGCAGTTCTTC
TRBV15	TRBJ2-1	.	TRBD2	CAISPLSSGSHEQFF	TGTGCCATCTCGCCTCTGTCTAGCGGGAGCCATGAGCAGTTCTTC
TRBV25-1	TRBJ2-7	.	.	CASEGYEQYF	TGTGCCAGCGAGGGATACGAGCAGTACTTC
TRBV18	TRBJ2-7	.	.	CASSPQHYEQYF	TGTGCCAGCTCACCACAACACTACGAGCAGTACTTC
TRBV4-1	TRBJ2-2	.	.	CASSYPKDSYTGELFF	TGCGCCAGCAGCTACCCCAAAGACTCCTACACCGGGGAGCTGTTTTTT
TRBV15	TRBJ2-7	.	.	CATSSDSLYEQYF	TGTGCCACCAGCAGTGACAGTCTCTACGAGCAGTACTTC
TRBV4-1	TRBJ1-2	.	.	CASSHPTAYYGYTF	TGCGCCAGCAGCCATCCGACAGCCTACTATGGCTACACCTTC
TRBV27	TRBJ2-1	.	TRBD2	CASSFSGGMQFF	TGTGCCAGCAGTTTTAGCGGGGGCATGCAGTTCTTC